Listed below are T cell receptor beta chains from one sample, sequenced in a study of breast tumors, draining lymph nodes, adjacent tissues. TCRdb re-called the multiplex PCR reads through MiXCR, storing one row per CDR3 protein. The table shows 160,000 or so distinct CDR3 sequences, with around 35% occurring only once. The sample was axillary lymph node tissue. The receptors shown here come from a female donor with breast cancer. Some clones in this sample may be carry-over from other donors' samples. Each CDR3 is given without its conserved first and last residue. D genes are given only for firm matches. Clone size appears in some rows only: once, few, many, or a class for an expanded clone.

TRBJ2-5	many	TRBV13	NA	ASSILGASQETQY
TRBJ2-5	NA	TRBV28	TRBD2	ASSFAQLAGKETQY
TRBJ2-5	NA	TRBV10-3	TRBD2	ATSTSGWYQEHQY
TRBJ2-3	NA	TRBV12-3/TRBV12-4	NA	ASSFRDTTDTQY
TRBJ1-6	many	TRBV12-3/TRBV12-4	TRBD1	ASSLAGGQGAYSPLH
TRBJ1-4	many	TRBV30	TRBD1	AHRQGKSEKLF
TRBJ1-2	NA	TRBV7-9	TRBD1	ASSLGDRGGNGYT
TRBJ2-3	many	TRBV12-3/TRBV12-4	NA	ASRNSREGTDTQY
TRBJ2-3	many	TRBV2	NA	ASKTDTQY
TRBJ2-7	many	TRBV24-1	NA	ATSESRGALY
TRBJ1-2	many	TRBV20-1	NA	SASGHPDYT
TRBJ2-1	many	TRBV10-2	NA	ASNLTPSWSGPPYNEQF
TRBJ2-7	NA	TRBV18	NA	ASSPLSGQGIRYEQY